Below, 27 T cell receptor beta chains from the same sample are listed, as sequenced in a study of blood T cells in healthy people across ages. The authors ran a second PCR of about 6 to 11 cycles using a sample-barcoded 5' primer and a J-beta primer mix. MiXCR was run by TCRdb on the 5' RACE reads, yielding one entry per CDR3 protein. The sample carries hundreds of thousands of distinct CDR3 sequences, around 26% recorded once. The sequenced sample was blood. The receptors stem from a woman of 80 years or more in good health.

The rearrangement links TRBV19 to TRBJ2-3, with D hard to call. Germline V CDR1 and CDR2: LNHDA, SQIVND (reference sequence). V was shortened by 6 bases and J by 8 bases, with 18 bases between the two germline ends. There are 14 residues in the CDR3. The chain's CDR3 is CASRDLPHRGTQYF. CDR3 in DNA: TGTGCCAGTAGGGACCTTCCCCACCGAGGTACGCAGTATTTT.

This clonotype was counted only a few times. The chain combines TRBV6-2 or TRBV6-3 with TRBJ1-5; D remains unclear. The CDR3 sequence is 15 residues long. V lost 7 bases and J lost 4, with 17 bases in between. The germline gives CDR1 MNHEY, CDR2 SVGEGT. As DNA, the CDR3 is TGTGCCAGCATCTCCCCGGGCCGCAGAAATCAGCCCCAGCATTTT. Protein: CASISPGRRNQPQHF.

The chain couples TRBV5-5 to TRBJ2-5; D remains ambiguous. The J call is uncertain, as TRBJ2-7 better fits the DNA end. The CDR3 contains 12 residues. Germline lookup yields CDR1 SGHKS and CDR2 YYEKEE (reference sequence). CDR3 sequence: CASSFGRYEQYF. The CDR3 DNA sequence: TGTGCCAGCAGCTTCGGGCGCTACGAGCAGTACTTC.

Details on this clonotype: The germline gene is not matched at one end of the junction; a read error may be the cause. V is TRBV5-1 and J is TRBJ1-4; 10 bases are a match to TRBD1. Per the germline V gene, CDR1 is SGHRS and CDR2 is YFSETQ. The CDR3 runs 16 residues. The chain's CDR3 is CASRKGQGLSNEKRFF. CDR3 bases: TGCGCCAGCAGAAAGGGACAGGGGCTTAGCAATGAAAAACGGTTTTTT.

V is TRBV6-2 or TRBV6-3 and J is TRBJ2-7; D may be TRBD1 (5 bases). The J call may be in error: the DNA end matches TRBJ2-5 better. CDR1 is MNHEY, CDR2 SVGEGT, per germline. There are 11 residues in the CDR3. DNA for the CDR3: TGTGCCAGCACAGGGTGGGAGACCCAGTACTTC. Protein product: CASTGWETQYF.

CDR3 loop: CASTSLASGSDEQYF. The CDR3 DNA sequence: TGTGCCAGCACTTCGCTGGCTAGCGGGAGTGATGAGCAGTACTTC. This chain links TRBV7-6 with TRBJ2-7; TRBD2 agrees at 10 bases. With 7 bases clipped from V and 7 bases from J, the junction kept 13 bases outside the gene matches. The CDR3 loop spans 15 amino acids. Germline assignment: CDR1 SGHVS and CDR2 FNYEAQ. The full variable domain, with the rest looked up from reference TRBV7-6 and TRBJ2-7, is GAGVSQSPRYKVTKRGQDVALRCDPISGHVSLYWYRQALGQGPEFLTYFNYEAQQDKSGLPNDRFSAERPEGSISTLTIQRTEQRDSAMYRCASTSLASGSDEQYFGPGTRLTVT.

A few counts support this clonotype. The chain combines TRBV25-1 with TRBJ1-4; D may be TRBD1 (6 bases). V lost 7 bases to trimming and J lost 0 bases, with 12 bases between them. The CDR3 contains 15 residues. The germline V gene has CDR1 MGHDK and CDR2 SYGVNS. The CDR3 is CASTAGVSTNEKLFF. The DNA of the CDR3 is TGTGCCAGCACCGCAGGGGTTTCAACTAATGAAAAACTGTTTTTT. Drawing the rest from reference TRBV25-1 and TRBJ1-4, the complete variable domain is EADIYQTPRYLVIGTGKKITLECSQTMGHDKMYWYQQDPGMELHLIHYSYGVNSTEKGDLSSESTVSRIRTEHFPLTLESARPSHTSQYLCASTAGVSTNEKLFFGSGTQLSVL.

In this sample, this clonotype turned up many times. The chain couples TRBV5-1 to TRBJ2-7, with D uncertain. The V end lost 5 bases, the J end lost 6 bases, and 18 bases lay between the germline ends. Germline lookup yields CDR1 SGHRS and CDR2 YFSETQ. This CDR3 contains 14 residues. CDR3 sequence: CASRPRAGVGEQYF. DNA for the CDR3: TGCGCCAGCAGGCCCCGAGCTGGGGTTGGCGAGCAGTACTTC.

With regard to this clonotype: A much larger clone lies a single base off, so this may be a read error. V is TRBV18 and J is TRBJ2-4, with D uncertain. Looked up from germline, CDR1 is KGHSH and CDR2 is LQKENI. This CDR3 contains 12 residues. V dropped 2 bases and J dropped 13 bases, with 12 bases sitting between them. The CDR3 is CASSPDLGEQYF. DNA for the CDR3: TGTGCCAGCTCACCAGACCTGGGTGAGCAGTACTTC.

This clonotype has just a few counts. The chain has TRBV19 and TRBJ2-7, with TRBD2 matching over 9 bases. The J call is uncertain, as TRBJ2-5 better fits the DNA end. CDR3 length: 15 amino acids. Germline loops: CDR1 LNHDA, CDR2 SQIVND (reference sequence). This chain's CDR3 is CASSIQTSGQETQYF. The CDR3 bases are TGTGCCAGTAGTATTCAGACTAGCGGACAAGAGACCCAGTACTTC.

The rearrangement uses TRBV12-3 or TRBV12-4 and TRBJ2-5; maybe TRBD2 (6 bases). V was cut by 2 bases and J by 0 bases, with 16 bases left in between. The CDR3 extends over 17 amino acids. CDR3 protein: CASSLFTGELYQETQYF. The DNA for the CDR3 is TGTGCCAGCAGTTTATTTACGGGAGAGCTGTACCAAGAGACCCAGTACTTC.

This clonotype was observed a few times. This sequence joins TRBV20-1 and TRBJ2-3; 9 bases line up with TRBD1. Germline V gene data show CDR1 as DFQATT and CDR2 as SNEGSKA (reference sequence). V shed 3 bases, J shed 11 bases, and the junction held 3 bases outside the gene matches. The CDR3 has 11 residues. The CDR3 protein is CSARGDRVQYF. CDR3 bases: TGCAGTGCTAGGGGGGACAGGGTGCAGTATTTT.

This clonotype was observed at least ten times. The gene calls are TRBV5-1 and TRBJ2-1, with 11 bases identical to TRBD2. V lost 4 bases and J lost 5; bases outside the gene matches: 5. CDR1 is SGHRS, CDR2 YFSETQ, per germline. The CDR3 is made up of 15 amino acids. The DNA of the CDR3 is TGCGCCAGCAGCGTGACTAGCGGGGCTAACAATGAGCAGTTCTTC. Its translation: CASSVTSGANNEQFF.

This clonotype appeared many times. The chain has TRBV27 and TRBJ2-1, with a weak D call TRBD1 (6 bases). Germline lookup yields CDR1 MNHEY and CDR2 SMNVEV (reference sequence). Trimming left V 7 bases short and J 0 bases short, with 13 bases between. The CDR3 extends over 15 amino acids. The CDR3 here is CASTHQGYSYNEQFF. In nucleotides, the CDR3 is TGTGCCAGCACCCATCAGGGGTACTCCTACAATGAGCAGTTCTTC.

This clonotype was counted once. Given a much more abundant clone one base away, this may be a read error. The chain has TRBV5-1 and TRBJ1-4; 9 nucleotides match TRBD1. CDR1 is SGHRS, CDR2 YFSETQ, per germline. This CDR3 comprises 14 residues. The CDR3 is CACSTGQGIEKLFF. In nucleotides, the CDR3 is TGCGCCTGCAGCACGGGACAGGGCATTGAAAAACTGTTTTTT.

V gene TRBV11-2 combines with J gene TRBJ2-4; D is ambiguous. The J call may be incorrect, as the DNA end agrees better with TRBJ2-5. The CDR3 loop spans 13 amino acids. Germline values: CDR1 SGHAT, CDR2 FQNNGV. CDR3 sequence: CASKERVEETQYF. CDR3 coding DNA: TGTGCCAGCAAAGAAAGGGTCGAAGAGACCCAGTACTTC.

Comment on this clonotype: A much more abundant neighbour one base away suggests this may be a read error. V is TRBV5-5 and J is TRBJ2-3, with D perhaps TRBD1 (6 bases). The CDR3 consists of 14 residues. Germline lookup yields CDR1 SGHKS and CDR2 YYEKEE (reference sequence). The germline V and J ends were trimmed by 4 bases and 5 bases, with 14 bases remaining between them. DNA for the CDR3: TGTGCCAGCAGCGCTCTCGGCAGGGGAGATACGCAGTATTTT. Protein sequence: CASSALGRGDTQYF.

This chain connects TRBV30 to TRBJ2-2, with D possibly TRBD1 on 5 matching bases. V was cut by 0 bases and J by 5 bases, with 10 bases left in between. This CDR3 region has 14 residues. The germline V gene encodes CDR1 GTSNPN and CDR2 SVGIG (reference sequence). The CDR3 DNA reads TGTGCCTGGAGTGTCAACAGGAATACCGGGGAGCTGTTTTTT. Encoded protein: CAWSVNRNTGELFF.

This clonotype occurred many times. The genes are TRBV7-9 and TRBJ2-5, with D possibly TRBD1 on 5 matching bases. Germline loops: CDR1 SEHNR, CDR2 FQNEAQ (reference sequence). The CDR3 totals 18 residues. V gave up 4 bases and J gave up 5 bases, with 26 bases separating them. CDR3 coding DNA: TGTGCCAGCAGCTCAAGGGGCCAGTTTCGGTATGGTTCGGAGACCCAGTACTTC. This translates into CASSSRGQFRYGSETQYF.

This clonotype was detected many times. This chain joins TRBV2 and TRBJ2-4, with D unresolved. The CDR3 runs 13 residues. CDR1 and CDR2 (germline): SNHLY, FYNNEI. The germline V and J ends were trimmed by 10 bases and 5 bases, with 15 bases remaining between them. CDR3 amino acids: CATSRRLENIQYF. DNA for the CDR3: TGTGCCACCTCGAGAAGGCTGGAAAACATTCAGTACTTC.

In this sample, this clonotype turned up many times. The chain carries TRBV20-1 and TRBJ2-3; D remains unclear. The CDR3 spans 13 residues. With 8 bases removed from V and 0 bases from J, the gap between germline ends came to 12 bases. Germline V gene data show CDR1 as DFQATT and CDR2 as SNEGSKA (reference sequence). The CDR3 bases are TGCAGTTCGGGTCTTGGTAGCACAGATACGCAGTATTTT. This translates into CSSGLGSTDTQYF.

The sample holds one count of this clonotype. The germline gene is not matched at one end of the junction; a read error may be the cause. CDR3 protein: CSVEDSRAYNEQYF. The CDR3 region has the DNA TGCAGCGTCGAAGACTCCCGCGCCTACAATGAGCAGTACTTC. The rearrangement uses TRBV29-1 and TRBJ2-1; D unresolved. The end of the DNA is better explained by TRBJ2-7, so the J call may be wrong. This CDR3 spans 14 amino acids. The germline V gene encodes CDR1 SQVTM and CDR2 ANQGSEA.

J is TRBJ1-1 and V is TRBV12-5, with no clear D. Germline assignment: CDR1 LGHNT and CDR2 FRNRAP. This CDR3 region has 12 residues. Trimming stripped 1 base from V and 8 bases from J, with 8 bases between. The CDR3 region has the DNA TGTGCTAGTGGTTTGGCGACGGACGAAGCTTTCTTT. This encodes CASGLATDEAFF.

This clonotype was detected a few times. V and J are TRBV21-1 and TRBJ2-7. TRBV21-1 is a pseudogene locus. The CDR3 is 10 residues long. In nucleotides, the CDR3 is TGTGCCAGCAGCAAAATTAAGCAGTACTTC. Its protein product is CASSKIKQYF.

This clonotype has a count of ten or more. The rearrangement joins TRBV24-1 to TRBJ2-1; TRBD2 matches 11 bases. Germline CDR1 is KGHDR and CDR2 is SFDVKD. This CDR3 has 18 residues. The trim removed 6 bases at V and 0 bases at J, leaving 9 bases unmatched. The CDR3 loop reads CATSRASGGPGSYNEQFF. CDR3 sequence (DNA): TGTGCCACCAGTAGGGCTAGCGGGGGGCCAGGCTCCTACAATGAGCAGTTCTTC.

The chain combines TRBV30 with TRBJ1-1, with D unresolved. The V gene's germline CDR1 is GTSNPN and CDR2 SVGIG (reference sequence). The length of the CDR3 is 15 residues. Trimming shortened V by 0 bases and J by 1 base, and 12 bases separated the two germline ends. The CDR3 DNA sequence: TGTGCCTGGAGTGTACGCATAGGTGGGAACACTGAAGCTTTCTTT. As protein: CAWSVRIGGNTEAFF.

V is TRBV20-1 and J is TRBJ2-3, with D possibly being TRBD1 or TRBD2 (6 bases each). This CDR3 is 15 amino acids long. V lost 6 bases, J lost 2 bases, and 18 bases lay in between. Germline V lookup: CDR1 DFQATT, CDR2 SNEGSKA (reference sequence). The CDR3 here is CSAPGGRSNTDTQYF. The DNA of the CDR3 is TGCAGTGCCCCTGGGGGGCGATCAAACACAGATACGCAGTATTTT.